This T cell receptor (beta chain) was documented in a study of cytomegalovirus exposure and HLA in healthy donors (dated 2017 in TCRdb). For context, the study as a whole: According to an earlier analysis of a few hundred of the donors, roughly 180 million T cells yielded 95 million to 140 million unique TCR beta sequences and about 300 Gb of sequence data. About 300 gigabases of sequencing data and approximately 85 million unique TCR sequences were included in an early release covering roughly 700 HLA-typed donors. The genetic ancestry cluster associated with self-reported Caucasian donors included about four fifths of the approximately 410 genotyped donors. The aim of the study was to test whether cataloging public T cell receptors could identify signatures of past pathogen exposure. The T cell repertoires of under 700 subjects were profiled by immunosequencing and related to cytomegalovirus serostatus. Besides the first cohort of roughly 700 subjects, a separate validation cohort made up of over 100 different subjects was used. The study combined high-throughput TCR immunosequencing, statistical association of individual TCRs with disease status, and machine learning to predict cytomegalovirus infection status. A later analysis re-analyzed previously published TCR beta repertoires from approximately 670 donors and added high-resolution HLA genotyping to study TCR occurrence patterns. In the later analysis, no new phenotypic data were used to find candidate immune exposures; instead, reliance was placed on TCR beta sequences and their occurrence across donors. In an earlier analysis of 587 of the donors, high-throughput TCR beta sequencing was used to judge whether each TCR beta V gene segment behaved as functional or pseudogenic. Alongside the repertoire data, information on donor age, sex, ethnicity and CMV serostatus was compiled. A later genetic analysis took genome-wide SNP genotypes for about three fifths of the 666 donors and used that subset as a discovery cohort. All discovery cohort repertoires had been generated on a single sequencing platform. HLA typing included class I and class II loci at four-digit resolution. The number of donors typed differed by locus, with roughly 629-640 for A, B, C, DRB1 and DQB1, 522 for DQA1, 600 to 610 for DPA1, and around 450 for DPB1. About 5 DR-DQ haplotypes were handled as single units for association and clustering, since linkage in the cohort was strong. On average, roughly 240,000 unique TCR beta nucleotide sequences were sequenced per donor among a few hundred genotyped donors of the cohort, with around 19% of those sequences being non-productive.

V was cut back by 5 bases and J by 0 bases, leaving a gap of 11 bases between them. The CDR3, cysteine through phenylalanine, is 14 amino acids long. The only DNA kept is the CDR3, 42 bases in frame from the first base. From the germline V gene (reference sequence), CDR1 is SEHNR and CDR2 is FQNEAQ. Libraries were made using the immunoSEQ multiplex PCR assay. A mixture of 60 forward primers for TCR Vbeta segments and 13 reverse primers for TCR Jbeta segments was used in the multiplex PCR. The CDR3 region of rearranged TCR beta genes was amplified from genomic DNA with a multiplex PCR assay. Amplified TCR beta libraries were sequenced as 87-base-pair reads on the Illumina HiSeq System. Concerning the study's data processing: In a later analysis, tens of millions of unique TCR beta chains were counted across the 666 repertoires, and approximately 11 million of these chains were shared by at least two donors. To remove PCR and sequencing errors, raw reads were error-corrected and collapsed into unique sequences using a nearest-neighbor algorithm that merged closely related sequences. Alignment of CDR3 sequences to IMGT reference sequences was used to assign V, D and J gene segments. For a sequence to be retained, a match of at least six nucleotides to both a V gene segment and a J gene segment was required. Rearrangements were classified as productive when the CDR3 lacked stop codons and remained in frame with V and J, and all other rearrangements were classified as non-productive. CDR3 was defined by IMGT convention, running from the second conserved V-encoded cysteine to the conserved J-encoded phenylalanine. The earlier analysis of fewer than 700 of the donors excluded sequences that lacked an unambiguous match to a single V gene segment. An earlier analysis of just under 600 of the donors called V segments functional above 56.7% productive rearrangements and segregating when the between-donor standard deviation exceeded 5%. A statistical classification framework was built for diagnosing cytomegalovirus status from the catalog of TCR beta chain sequences. In a later analysis, TCR nucleotide sequences were compared against IMGT/GENE-DB human TR gene sequences so that V and J genes could be assigned. A later analysis assigned CDR3 sequences and most-parsimonious VDJ recombination scenarios with the TCRdist pipeline. In a later analysis, each TCR beta chain was defined by its CDR3 amino acid sequence together with its V-gene family, and reads without a unique V-gene family were excluded. To address suspected cross-contamination and a sequencing artifact, a later analysis removed over 500 highly shared, low-generation-probability nucleotide sequences. A later analysis calculated a clonal expansion index for each public chain from normalized within-repertoire ranks of inferred template counts. In a later analysis, generation probabilities were computed using a VDJ recombination model fitted to out-of-frame rearrangements, and the results were checked against IGoR. In a later analysis, TCR-TCR, TCR-HLA and TCR-CMV co-occurrence was scored with hypergeometric tests, and a repertoire-size bias correction was applied to TCR pairs. A later analysis estimated false discovery rates by permuting HLA or CMV assignments 20 times. In a later analysis, co-occurring TCRs were grouped using DBSCAN, with TCRdist sequence similarity added in when clustering inside HLA-allele-positive subsets. For co-occurrence clustering, repertoires with fewer than 30,000 or more than 120,000 public chains were excluded, along with 4 to 6 repertoires with anomalous nucleotide sharing. TCRdb mirrors the immuneACCESS table, restricted to in-frame sequences. Some clones are absent from its copies; in checked studies, under half trace to an unresolved V gene, and the reason for the others is unknown. V and J calls and clone size are given by that table; D and trimming were obtained from the DNA. This sample holds 150,000 to 200,000 clones; approximately 82% were observed only once. The biggest ten clones account for roughly 1.5% of the sample.

Summary of the overall study and its limitations: The study listed 150 to 200 TCR beta chains as associated with cytomegalovirus. A cluster of highly shared sequence variants was judged likely to be a technical artifact of the sequencing pipeline. According to a later analysis, most CMV-associated TCR beta chains appeared to be HLA-restricted, and the HLA associations seemed to be driven largely by CMV exposure. CMV serostatus was the only immune exposure information available for the cohort. The earlier analysis of some 540 of the donors excluded approximately 17 rarely observed V segments, including chromosome 9 orphons, because counts were too low. The classifier was reported to diagnose cytomegalovirus status with high specificity and sensitivity in both the original cohort and the validation cohort. Across donors, most TCR sequences were observed very rarely, whereas some public TCRs were present in many individuals. A further reported finding was that TCR beta sequences accurately predicted the HLA-A and HLA-B alleles for most subjects in the first cohort. The 87-base-pair reads could not distinguish some IMGT-functional V segments, including TRBV6-2 and TRBV6-3, so those segments were excluded. V-gene and J-gene trimming of TCR beta chains was associated with a missense DCLRE1C variant in a later genetic analysis, and the association was replicated in an independent cohort. Roughly uniform sequencing depth across donors was assumed in presence/absence analyses, although this assumption may not hold. In this cohort, only TCR beta chains were sequenced, and detectable features were limited by the absence of alpha or paired-chain data. Because HLA typing was missing for some donors at each locus, association tests included only the typed subset. In a later analysis, HLA-associated TCR beta chains were found to be more clonally expanded and to have lower generation probabilities than equally common non-associated chains. Assigning TCR associations to individual alleles was difficult when HLA alleles, especially DR and DQ, strongly co-occurred. In vitro tests confirmed that a few of the cytomegalovirus-associated TCR beta chains recognize cytomegalovirus antigens. In a later analysis, the rate of TCR association differed among HLA loci, with DRB1 alleles having the most associated TCRs and HLA-C alleles having the fewest. The authors suggested that the approach could potentially be extended to other disease states and immunological phenotypes. In an earlier analysis of around 500 of the donors, most TCR beta V segments appeared in productive rearrangements about 87% or about 30% of the time, broadly matching IMGT annotations. A later analysis reported that several top co-occurrence clusters appeared linked to parvovirus B19, influenza, CMV and Epstein-Barr virus. Specific HLA alleles were associated with 15,000 to 20,000 TCR beta sequences at a false discovery rate of 0.05 in a later analysis. Linkage disequilibrium might explain the correlated functional status among segregating V segments, but an unknown experimental factor could not be ruled out. According to a later genetic analysis, donors in an Asian-associated ancestry cluster had fewer N-insertions in productive TCRs than the roughly 660-donor mean.

To note about this clone: No antigen is known for it. No quality values exist for individual bases; no much larger clone is one base distant.

In total, roughly 670 healthy bone marrow donors made up the cohort. At the time of sampling, every cohort member was nominally healthy, though immune exposures that went unrecorded were likely present. The donor was CMV seronegative and was included in the group of a few hundred seronegative cohort members. Each donor provided a peripheral blood sample, and peripheral blood mononuclear cells were used for TCR beta sequencing. The Qiagen DNeasy Blood Extraction Kit was used to extract genomic DNA from the blood cell samples. Recombination connected TRBV7-9 to TRBJ2-7; TRBD2 might be the D gene, on 6 matching bases. This receptor was obtained from a woman between 18 and 29 years old in good health and CMV-seronegative. The sequenced material came from PBMCs. In nucleotide form, the sequence is TGTGCCAGCAGCACATGGGGGGTCTCCTACGAGCAGTACTTC. The translation is CASSTWGVSYEQYF.